The clone carrying this T cell receptor beta chain has only one observation. Here immunoSEQ multiplex PCR was the method, and the copy in TCRdb shows in-frame clones only, minus some. The sample contains under 80,000 clones, under 90% of which appear only once. CDR1 and CDR2 from the germline V gene are ENHRY and SYGVKD. The length of the CDR3 is 14 residues. Trimming removed 5 bases from V and 0 bases from J; junction bases left unmatched: 2. The data originate from a study of control samples from healthy donors and cancer patients. J is TRBJ2-5 and V is TRBV10-3, with 8 bases lining up with TRBD2. The TCR originated in a man aged 45-60 years in good health. The sequenced sample consisted of blood. Here the CDR3 reads CAISLAGNQETQYF. CDR3 nucleotide sequence: TGTGCCATCAGTTTAGCGGGGAACCAAGAGACCCAGTACTTC.